Below, 6 T cell receptor beta chains from the same sample are listed, as sequenced in a study of blood T cell repertoires in COVID-19. The assay was immunoSEQ multiplex PCR, and TCRdb's table has in-frame clones only and misses some. The top ten hold around 4.5% of the sample, which has under 350,000 clones, 86% seen once. The sequencing input was PBMCs or T cells enriched from blood (not recorded which). The source of these receptors is a woman in her thirties or forties with acute COVID-19.

V gene TRBV6-5 combines with J gene TRBJ2-7; D is undetermined. V was shortened by 0 bases and J by 2 bases, with 11 bases between the two germline ends. The germline V gene has CDR1 MNHEY and CDR2 SVGAGI. The CDR3 is 15 amino acids. The CDR3 nucleotides read TGTGCCAGCAGTTACTCGGCTCAAATTGCCTACGAGCAGTACTTC. It codes for CASSYSAQIAYEQYF.

The rearrangement joins TRBV19 to TRBJ1-3, with D perhaps TRBD1 (6 bases). The germline gives CDR1 LNHDA, CDR2 SQIVND (reference sequence). The ends were cut back, 6 bases at V and 3 bases at J, with 21 bases in the middle. The CDR3 has 17 residues. The CDR3: CASSRSYRDGGGNTIYF. For the CDR3, the DNA is TGTGCCAGTAGCAGAAGCTACAGGGATGGAGGTGGAAACACCATATATTTT.

A single count supports this clone. The V and J genes are TRBV19 and TRBJ1-2; possible D gene TRBD1, 6 bases. V gave up 3 bases and J gave up 0 bases, with 14 bases separating them. The CDR3 runs to 16 residues. The germline CDR1 and CDR2 sequences are LNHDA and SQIVND (reference sequence). As DNA, the CDR3 is TGTGCCAGTAGTATCCAGGGGACGTTAGCTAACTATGGCTACACCTTC. The encoded protein is CASSIQGTLANYGYTF.

The CDR3 bases are TGTGCCAGCAGCCTAATTCTAGCGGGAGGGCTGGATGAGCAGTTCTTC. Protein product: CASSLILAGGLDEQFF. This sequence joins TRBV6-2 or TRBV6-3 and TRBJ2-1; the match to TRBD2 covers 12 bases. Germline CDR1 reads MNHEY; CDR2 reads SVGEGT. The V segment lost 6 bases and the J segment 8 bases; nucleotides outside the gene matches: 11. The CDR3 covers 16 residues.

The genes are TRBV7-9 and TRBJ2-7; TRBD1 might be the D (7 bases). This CDR3 region has 13 residues. Looked up from germline, CDR1 is SEHNR and CDR2 is FQNEAQ (reference sequence). Trimming cost V 2 bases and J 5 bases, with 10 bases left between them. The CDR3 region is CASSLIRGDEQYF. The CDR3 DNA follows: TGTGCCAGCAGCTTAATCAGGGGGGACGAGCAGTACTTC.

J is TRBJ2-3 and V is TRBV5-1; 7 positions agree with TRBD2. From germline, CDR1 is SGHRS and CDR2 YFSETQ. This CDR3 spans 14 amino acids. The junction had 4 bases not matched to a gene; V was cut back by 4 bases and J by 2 bases. CDR3 coding DNA: TGCGCCAGCAGCCTCGGGAGGACCACAGATACGCAGTATTTT. Amino acids: CASSLGRTTDTQYF.